These T cell receptor beta chains were read from a single sample in a study of metastatic and nonmetastatic thyroid tumors. TCRdb redid the clone calls on the PCR reads using MiXCR. Seen here are over 30,000 clones, 18% observed once, and the top ten hold 9.5% to 15%. Sequencing was done on a sample of blood. Source of these receptors: a male donor with papillary thyroid cancer or a benign thyroid nodule (not recorded which). Some clones in this sample may be carry-over from other donors' samples. The CDR3 runs from the conserved cysteine through the conserved F or W. The D gene is left open where the match is weak. A clone size is listed for some rows: how often the clone was seen (once, few, many), or a class if it is expanded.

>.|many|TRBJ1-1|TRBV6-1|17
CASSEDRVVLVDTEAFF
TGTGCCAGCAGTGAAGACAGGGTCGTCTTAGTAGACACTGAAGCTTTCTTT
>TRBD2|.|TRBJ2-3|TRBV28|15
CASSFGSGVTDTQYF
TGTGCCAGCAGTTTTGGTAGCGGGGTCACAGATACGCAGTATTTT
>.|.|TRBJ1-5|TRBV6-1|15
CASSEGHRAHQPQHF
TGTGCCAGCAGTGAAGGCCACAGGGCCCATCAGCCCCAGCATTTT
>.|many|TRBJ1-1|TRBV19|13
CASSPGGNTEAFF
TGTGCCAGTAGTCCGGGCGGGAACACTGAAGCTTTCTTT
>TRBD1|many|TRBJ1-4|TRBV5-1|13
CASSSQGNEKLFF
TGCGCCAGCAGCTCACAGGGGAATGAAAAACTGTTTTTT
>TRBD1|few|TRBJ1-1|TRBV10-3|15
CAIFQGTVLNTEAFF
TGTGCCATCTTCCAGGGGACAGTTTTGAACACTGAAGCTTTCTTT
>TRBD1|.|TRBJ1-5|TRBV19|14
CASSGTGVGQPQHF
TGTGCCAGTAGTGGGACAGGGGTGGGTCAGCCCCAGCATTTT
>TRBD1|.|TRBJ2-2|TRBV11-1|16
CASSTKITGDTGELFF
TGTGCCAGCAGCACAAAAATAACAGGGGACACCGGGGAGCTGTTTTTT
>.|many|TRBJ2-2|TRBV5-1|16
CASSLKGGPTTGELFF
TGCGCCAGCAGCTTGAAGGGGGGGCCGACCACCGGGGAGCTGTTTTTT
>.|many|TRBJ1-5|TRBV6-2/TRBV6-3|12
CASSYRDQPQHF
TGTGCCAGCAGTTACAGAGATCAGCCCCAGCATTTT
>.|few|TRBJ1-1|TRBV27|17
CASHREGLRGPLSEAFF
TGTGCCAGCCATCGTGAAGGGCTTAGAGGGCCGTTGTCTGAAGCTTTCTTT
>TRBD2|.|TRBJ2-3|TRBV11-2|16
CANTVRLSGGTDTQYF
TGTGCCAACACCGTAAGACTATCGGGGGGAACAGATACGCAGTATTTT
>TRBD1|many|TRBJ2-1|TRBV13|17
CASSVSAGQGRNYEQFF
TGTGCCAGCAGCGTCTCCGCGGGACAGGGGAGGAATTATGAGCAGTTCTTC
>.|many|TRBJ2-5|TRBV24-1|14
CATSASGGRKTQYF
TGTGCCACCAGTGCTTCAGGTGGTCGTAAGACCCAGTACTTC
>TRBD2|many|TRBJ2-3|TRBV19|16
CASSIWLAGGTDTQYF
TGTGCCAGTAGTATCTGGCTAGCGGGGGGCACAGATACGCAGTATTTT
>.|.|TRBJ2-1|TRBV19|13
CASCGVGYNEQFF
TGTGCCAGTTGCGGGGTGGGGTACAATGAGCAGTTCTTC
>TRBD1|.|TRBJ2-4|TRBV27|14
CASSHRGEENIQYF
TGTGCCAGCAGTCACAGGGGGGAGGAAAACATTCAGTACTTC
>.|many|TRBJ1-2|TRBV5-4|15
CASSPGTANNYGYTF
TGTGCCAGCAGCCCCGGGACGGCGAATAACTATGGCTACACCTTC
>.|medium-sized|TRBJ2-7|TRBV6-1|17
CASSSYSTEVPTYEQYF
TGTGCCAGCAGCTCATACTCCACAGAGGTACCTACCTACGAGCAGTACTTC
>.|many|TRBJ2-7|TRBV29-1|13
CSVEDFLTGEQYF
TGCAGCGTTGAAGATTTCCTGACGGGGGAGCAGTACTTC
>.|many|TRBJ1-1|TRBV3-1|14
CASSQMEGHTEAFF
TGTGCCAGCAGCCAAATGGAGGGGCACACTGAAGCTTTCTTT
>.|few|TRBJ2-2|TRBV6-5|16
CASSSFGGPNTGDLFF
TGTGCCAGCAGTTCGTTTGGGGGCCCGAACACCGGGGATCTGTTTTTT
>.|.|TRBJ2-2|TRBV11-1|16
CASSLGWAGNTVELLF
TGTGCCAGCAGCTTGGGGTGGGCAGGGAACACCGTTGAGCTGCTTTTT
>.|medium-sized|TRBJ2-7|TRBV7-2|14
CASSQQGGNYEQYF
TGTGCCAGCAGCCAACAGGGTGGGAACTACGAGCAGTACTTC
>.|.|TRBJ1-6|TRBV5-1|16
CASIRDGDVRNSPLHF
TGCGCCAGCATCCGGGACGGGGACGTTAGGAATTCACCCCTCCACTTT
>TRBD2|once|TRBJ2-3|TRBV5-1|15
CAISRGGGNTDTQYF
TGCGCCATCAGCCGGGGGGGCGGAAACACAGATACGCAGTATTTT
>.|.|TRBJ1-2|TRBV5-6|14
CASSPREGLYGYTF
TGTGCCAGCAGCCCCCGGGAAGGGCTCTATGGCTACACCTTC
>.|many|TRBJ2-6|TRBV11-2|16
CASSKDVSSGANVLTF
TGTGCCAGCAGCAAAGATGTAAGCTCTGGGGCCAACGTCCTGACTTTC
>.|many|TRBJ1-1|TRBV7-8|11
CASALGRVSFF
TGTGCCAGCGCACTTGGAAGGGTTTCTTTCTTT
>TRBD1|many|TRBJ1-2|TRBV28|11
CAGQGRYGYTF
TGTGCCGGACAGGGGCGCTATGGCTACACCTTC
>TRBD1|many|TRBJ2-4|TRBV7-9|14
CASSDGTGRDIQYF
TGTGCCAGCAGCGACGGGACAGGGAGAGACATTCAGTACTTC